This T cell receptor beta chain was recovered during a study of blood T cell repertoires in COVID-19. For the study at large: In each case, the material was cDNA or gDNA derived from T cells, B-cell-depleted T cells, or PBMCs.

Germline-derived CDR1 and CDR2 are GTSNPN and SVGIG (reference sequence). This CDR3 contains 14 residues. V gave up 7 bases and J gave up 4 bases; unmatched junction bases: 8. Per the authors' pipeline: Estimates of nucleated cell counts were drawn from the amplification of reference gene primers. TCRdb keeps only in-frame clones here, not all; method: immunoSEQ multiplex PCR. That table is the source of V, J and clone size, and D and trimming were worked out from the DNA. This repertoire shows about 480,000 clones, about 88% found once; its top ten account for 7.5% to 9.5%. The origin of this receptor is a woman between 45 and 65 years old with COVID-19, enrolled during active disease. What was sequenced was peripheral blood. The chain combines TRBV30 with TRBJ2-7; TRBD1 matches at 12 bases. The CDR3 sequence: CAYDRDRGQYEQYF. The CDR3 bases are TGTGCCTATGACCGGGACAGGGGGCAGTACGAGCAGTACTTC.